The clone carrying this T cell receptor (beta chain) came up many times. Its antigen is unidentified. This sample is drawn from a study of T cells in Graves' hyperthyroidism and ophthalmopathy. For the study at large: Prior to any treatment, at the point of initial diagnosis, peripheral blood was collected.

The study excluded patients with uncontrolled infection, other autoimmune disease, pregnancy or lactation. The source of the PBMCs was around 9 ml of fresh peripheral blood. Study results and caveats: Among thyroid clonotypes expanded above 0.001, most also appeared in blood.

Amplification of TCR beta CDR3 regions was performed using RNA transcripts as template. During a first-round RT-PCR of the TCR CDR3, the HTBI primer set was used. TCRdb recomputed calls from the multiplex PCR reads with MiXCR, one row per CDR3 protein. Among some 400,000 distinct CDR3 sequences, about 18% were seen once, and the ten largest hold 3.7%. CDR1 and CDR2 from the germline V gene are MRHNA and SNTAGT. Trimming pared 3 bases from V and 3 bases from J, leaving 7 bases between. The CDR3 has 13 residues. The receptor was derived from a woman younger than 35 with Graves' hyperthyroidism. The chain employs TRBV6-4 and TRBJ2-3, with D hard to call. The sequencing sample was made of blood. CDR3 residues: CASSELETDTQYF. For the CDR3, the DNA is TGTGCCAGCAGTGAATTGGAAACAGATACGCAGTATTTT.